One and the same sample provided the 30 T cell receptor beta chains below, sequenced in a study of T cell responses to AZD1222 COVID-19 vaccine. Profiled with immunoSEQ multiplex PCR; TCRdb holds only in-frame clones, not every one. The table includes approximately 100,000 clones, roughly 91% detected once. The sequencing here drew on peripheral blood, taken on day 0 of AZD1222 vaccination. Receptor source: an adult in good health.

V usage is TRBV5-1 and J usage is TRBJ2-5, with 9 bases aligning to TRBD2. Germline CDR1 is SGHRS and CDR2 is YFSETQ. Losses at the gene ends were 3 bases for V and 2 bases for J; bases not matched to a gene: 11. The CDR3 has 17 residues. The CDR3 bases are TGCGCCAGCAGCTCGGGACTAGCTGGGGGGAAACAAGAGACCCAGTACTTC. Its protein is CASSSGLAGGKQETQYF.

The V call is TRBV28, the J call TRBJ2-7; a weak D match, TRBD1 (6 bases). This CDR3 has 15 residues. V was trimmed by 6 bases and J by 4 bases, leaving 19 bases between them. CDR1 is MDHEN, CDR2 SYDVKM, per germline. CDR3 loop: CASSLLAQGMYEQYF. The DNA for the CDR3 is TGTGCCAGCAGCCTACTCGCACAGGGAATGTACGAGCAGTACTTC.

The rearrangement links TRBV6-5 to TRBJ2-7; tentative D call: TRBD1 (6 bases). The CDR3 is 14 residues long. V was trimmed by 5 bases and J by 4 bases, leaving 15 bases between them. Germline V gene sequence: CDR1 MNHEY, CDR2 SVGAGI. In DNA, the CDR3 is TGTGCCAGCAGTCCGAAGGGGGAAACTTACGAGCAGTACTTC. Translated, it gives CASSPKGETYEQYF.

The CDR3 loop is CASSLKRDRGNEQFF. CDR3 sequence (DNA): TGTGCCAGCAGCTTAAAGAGGGACAGGGGAAATGAGCAGTTCTTC. The chain recombines TRBV7-6 with TRBJ2-1; 10 bases fit TRBD1. This CDR3 has 15 amino acids. Germline CDR1 SGHVS, CDR2 FNYEAQ. The ends lost 2 bases at V and 7 bases at J; junction bases unmatched: 5.

The J gene is TRBJ2-7, the V gene TRBV28; D not resolved. V lost 3 bases to trimming and J lost 3 bases, with 6 bases between them. This CDR3 region has 12 residues. Germline V lookup: CDR1 MDHEN, CDR2 SYDVKM. CDR3 in amino acids: CASSLSRYEQYF. The CDR3 DNA reads TGTGCCAGCAGTTTGTCCCGCTACGAGCAGTACTTC.

This chain links TRBV6-2 or TRBV6-3 with TRBJ1-6, with no clear D. The CDR3 contains 13 residues. CDR1 and CDR2 from the germline V gene are MNHEY and SVGEGT. Trimming took off 2 bases at V and 7 bases at J, with 6 bases between the two ends. The CDR3 reads CASSYRENSPLHF. The CDR3 DNA sequence: TGTGCCAGCAGTTACAGGGAAAATTCACCCCTCCACTTT.

This chain links TRBV6-5 with TRBJ1-2; D is ambiguous. There are 11 residues in the CDR3. V dropped 7 bases and J dropped 8 bases, with 11 bases sitting between them. Germline lookup yields CDR1 MNHEY and CDR2 SVGAGI. As DNA, the CDR3 is TGTGCCAGCACCCCAGGCTGGGGCTACACCTTC. This codes for CASTPGWGYTF.

This clone has just a few counts. The V gene is TRBV3-1 (or the pseudogene TRBV3-2), the J gene TRBJ2-5; D is uncertain. V lost 2 bases, J lost 1 base, and 23 bases lay in between. The V gene's germline CDR1 is LGHDT and CDR2 YNNKEL (reference sequence). The CDR3 loop spans 19 amino acids. CDR3 sequence reads: CASSQKNTLLRWAQETQYF. In nucleotides, the CDR3 is TGTGCCAGCAGCCAAAAGAATACACTGCTTAGGTGGGCCCAAGAGACCCAGTACTTC.

The chain links TRBV3-1 (or the pseudogene TRBV3-2) to TRBJ1-4; TRBD1 aligns across 7 bases. Germline CDR1 reads LGHDT; CDR2 reads YNNKEL (reference sequence). V lost 4 bases, J lost 0 bases, and 2 bases stayed unmatched. The CDR3 extends over 15 amino acids. The DNA for the CDR3 is TGTGCCAGCAGCCGGCAGGGGGCAACTAATGAAAAACTGTTTTTT. Encoded protein: CASSRQGATNEKLFF.

This clone was detected only a few times. The V call is TRBV29-1, the J call TRBJ1-2, with 8 bases that match TRBD1. V lost 6 bases to trimming and J lost 3 bases; unmatched junction nucleotides: 3. There are 12 residues in the CDR3. Germline lookup yields CDR1 SQVTM and CDR2 ANQGSEA. DNA of the CDR3: TGCAGCGTGACGGGACAGGACTATGGCTACACCTTC. This translates into CSVTGQDYGYTF.

As to this clone: Other DNA sequences in the sample encode the same CDR3. The chain's CDR3 is CASSSGLAGVTDTQYF. The CDR3 DNA reads as TGTGCCAGCAGCTCTGGACTAGCGGGGGTGACAGATACGCAGTATTTT. V usage is TRBV5-4 and J usage is TRBJ2-3; 13 bases agree with TRBD2. CDR3 length equals 16 residues. Germline-derived CDR1 and CDR2 are SGHNT and YYREEE (reference sequence). V trimming: 3 bases; J trimming: 3 bases; junction bases outside the gene matches: 4.

The genes are TRBV11-2 and TRBJ2-1, with a weak D call TRBD2 (5 bases). The CDR3 has 13 amino acids. The V and J ends lost 2 bases and 8 bases respectively, with 10 bases between them. Per the germline V gene, CDR1 is SGHAT and CDR2 is FQNNGV. The CDR3 protein is CASSLSPDYEQFF. In DNA, the CDR3 is TGTGCCAGCAGCTTATCCCCGGACTATGAGCAGTTCTTC.

The rearrangement uses TRBV28 and TRBJ2-7; D is unclear. The germline CDR1 and CDR2 sequences are MDHEN and SYDVKM. V lost 5 bases to trimming and J lost 7 bases, with 15 bases between them. The length of the CDR3 is 13 residues. Here the CDR3 DNA reads TGTGCCAGCAGTCTATCCCGTCCCGGAGAGCAGTACTTC. It codes for CASSLSRPGEQYF.

V usage is TRBV5-1 and J usage is TRBJ1-1; 8 bases align to TRBD1. The germline gives CDR1 SGHRS, CDR2 YFSETQ. The V and J ends lost 4 bases and 3 bases, in that order; junction bases with no gene match: 17. The CDR3 runs 18 residues. CDR3 in amino acids: CASSLPSGGFFSDTEAFF. CDR3 coding DNA: TGCGCCAGCAGCCTTCCTTCAGGGGGCTTTTTTTCTGACACTGAAGCTTTCTTT. Filled out from reference TRBV5-1 and TRBJ1-1, the complete variable domain reads KAGVTQTPRYLIKTRGQQVTLSCSPISGHRSVSWYQQTPGQGLQFLFEYFSETQRNKGNFPGRFSGRQFSNSRSEMNVSTLELGDSALYLCASSLPSGGFFSDTEAFFGQGTRLTVV.

This chain joins TRBV7-2 and TRBJ1-1; D is ambiguous. This CDR3 is built from 14 residues. In germline, CDR1 is SGHTA, CDR2 FQGNSA. Between the trimmed V and J ends, which lost 5 bases and 6 bases, there was a span of 16 bases. The CDR3 here is CASSLEDRVAEAFF. DNA for the CDR3: TGTGCCAGCAGCCTAGAGGATCGGGTGGCTGAAGCTTTCTTT.

This chain links TRBV10-3 with TRBJ2-7; 10 nucleotides line up with TRBD1. V lost 9 bases to trimming and J lost 3 bases; unmatched junction nucleotides: 5. The CDR3 consists of 13 residues. The germline CDR1 and CDR2 sequences are ENHRY and SYGVKD. The CDR3 region has the DNA TGTGCCATTGGGACAGGGGATGACTACGAGCAGTACTTC. It is translated as CAIGTGDDYEQYF.

This clone has more than one count but fewer than ten. This chain links TRBV12-3 or TRBV12-4 with TRBJ1-1; 9 bases agree with TRBD1. Trimming cost V 9 bases and J 1 base; bases outside gene matches: 3. The CDR3 is 13 residues long. The CDR3 coding sequence is TGTGCCAGACCGGGACAGGGGAACACTGAAGCTTTCTTT. Translated: CARPGQGNTEAFF.

This CDR3 is CASSVEAGSPLHF. CDR3 nucleotides: TGTGCCAGCAGCGTAGAGGCCGGATCACCCCTCCACTTT. The rearrangement links TRBV9 to TRBJ1-6; D unclear. Germline V gene sequence: CDR1 SGDLS, CDR2 YYNGEE. Trimming removed 0 bases at V and 10 bases at J, with 8 bases between. This CDR3 has 13 amino acids.

This chain uses TRBV9 with TRBJ1-1; D remains unclear. Trimming removed 3 bases from V and 2 bases from J, with 8 bases in between. The CDR3 contains 13 residues. Germline V gene data show CDR1 as SGDLS and CDR2 as YYNGEE. The CDR3 coding sequence is TGTGCCAGCAGCGCAATGGGTAACACTGAAGCTTTCTTT. Encoded protein: CASSAMGNTEAFF.

The chain uses TRBV7-8 and TRBJ2-2; tentative D call: TRBD2 (6 bases). Trimming removed 7 bases at V and 4 bases at J, with 16 bases between. Germline CDR1 reads SGHVS; CDR2 reads FQNEAQ. This CDR3 comprises 15 residues. This CDR3 is CASKWGDEGTGELFF. The CDR3 coding sequence is TGTGCCAGCAAATGGGGGGATGAGGGCACCGGGGAGCTGTTTTTT.

The V gene is TRBV13, the J gene TRBJ2-1, with TRBD1 matching over 10 bases. Germline V lookup: CDR1 PRHDT, CDR2 FYEKMQ (reference sequence). J gave up 2 bases and V 5 bases, and 6 bases lay outside the gene matches. This CDR3 region has 16 residues. The CDR3 is CASSQSGTGAYNEQFF. The CDR3 bases are TGTGCCAGCAGCCAATCCGGGACAGGGGCCTACAATGAGCAGTTCTTC.

CDR3 nucleotides: TGTGCCAGCAGCCAAGATACAGTCTATGGCTACACCTTC. This translates into CASSQDTVYGYTF. V and J are TRBV3-1 (or the pseudogene TRBV3-2) and TRBJ1-2; D gene uncertain. Trimming left V 0 bases short and J 4 bases short, with 6 bases between. CDR1 is LGHDT, CDR2 YNNKEL, per germline (reference sequence). This CDR3 region has 13 residues.

The chain joins TRBV11-3 to TRBJ1-1, with TRBD1 as a possible D gene (6 bases). The CDR3 totals 14 residues. The V and J ends lost 5 bases and 7 bases respectively, with 17 bases between them. Germline CDR1 is SGHNT and CDR2 is YENEEA. The CDR3 here is CASSNRDTPFEAFF. DNA of the CDR3: TGTGCCAGCAGCAACCGGGACACACCTTTTGAAGCTTTCTTT.

The chain carries TRBV10-3 and TRBJ1-1, with 9 positions matching TRBD1. This CDR3 comprises 13 residues. Per germline, CDR1 ENHRY and CDR2 SYGVKD. With V trimmed by 7 bases and J by 5 bases, 5 bases remained unmatched. This chain's CDR3 is CAITPDRGTEAFF. In DNA, the CDR3 is TGTGCCATCACCCCGGACAGGGGAACTGAAGCTTTCTTT.

The genes are TRBV12-3 or TRBV12-4 and TRBJ1-1; the D is unclear. CDR3 length equals 13 residues. V dropped 2 bases and J dropped 4 bases, with 8 bases sitting between them. The CDR3 nucleotides are TGTGCCAGCAGTTTACGGCAGGTCACTGAAGCTTTCTTT. This gives the protein CASSLRQVTEAFF.

The J gene is TRBJ2-3, the V gene TRBV12-3 or TRBV12-4; no reliable D call. There are 11 residues in the CDR3. V lost 5 bases, J lost 6 bases, and 6 bases lay in between. The CDR3 loop is CASSPFDTQYF. CDR3 sequence (DNA): TGTGCCAGCAGTCCCTTTGATACGCAGTATTTT.

The chain recombines TRBV7-2 with TRBJ2-3; D is ambiguous. Germline loops: CDR1 SGHTA, CDR2 FQGNSA. Trimming took off 6 bases at V and 2 bases at J, with 12 bases between the two ends. The length of the CDR3 is 14 residues. The CDR3 coding sequence is TGTGCCAGCAGTGTGGGATCATCCACAGATACGCAGTATTTT. Translating gives CASSVGSSTDTQYF.

This sequence joins TRBV12-3 or TRBV12-4 and TRBJ2-5, with D uncertain. V lost 3 bases and J lost 2, with 7 bases in between. CDR3 size: 13 residues. CDR3 nucleotide sequence: TGTGCCAGCAGTTTCAACGTACAAGAGACCCAGTACTTC. It codes for CASSFNVQETQYF.

This clone was seen only once. This chain connects TRBV5-1 to TRBJ2-5; 11 nucleotides line up with TRBD2. The CDR3 consists of 16 residues. From germline, CDR1 is SGHRS and CDR2 YFSETQ. V lost 0 bases, J lost 7 bases, and 8 bases stayed unmatched. For the CDR3, the DNA is TGCGCCAGCAGCTTGGATATAGCGGGGGGGCCCGGGACCCAGTACTTC. Translating it yields CASSLDIAGGPGTQYF.

This chain links TRBV5-1 with TRBJ1-1; weak D call: TRBD1 (5 bases). Trimming removed 4 bases at V and 4 bases at J, with 17 bases between. This CDR3 has 15 amino acids. The germline gives CDR1 SGHRS, CDR2 YFSETQ. CDR3 amino acids: CASSQGASGFTEAFF. The CDR3 nucleotides are TGCGCCAGCAGCCAAGGGGCGTCAGGGTTCACTGAAGCTTTCTTT.